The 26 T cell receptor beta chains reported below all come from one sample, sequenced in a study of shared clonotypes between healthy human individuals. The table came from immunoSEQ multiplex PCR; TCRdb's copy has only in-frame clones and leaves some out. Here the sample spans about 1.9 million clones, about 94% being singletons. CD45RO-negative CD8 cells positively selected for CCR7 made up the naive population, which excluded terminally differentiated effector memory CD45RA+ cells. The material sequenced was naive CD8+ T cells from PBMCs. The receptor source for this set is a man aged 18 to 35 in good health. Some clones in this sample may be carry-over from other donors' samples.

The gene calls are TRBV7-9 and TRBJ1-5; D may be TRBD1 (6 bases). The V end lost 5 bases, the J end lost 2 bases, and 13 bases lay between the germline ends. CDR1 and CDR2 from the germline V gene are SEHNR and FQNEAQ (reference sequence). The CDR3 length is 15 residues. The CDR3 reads CASSPRTAGNQPQHF. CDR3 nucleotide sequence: TGTGCCAGCAGCCCCCGGACAGCGGGCAATCAGCCCCAGCATTTT. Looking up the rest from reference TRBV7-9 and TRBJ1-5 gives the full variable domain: DTGVSQNPRHKITKRGQNVTFRCDPISEHNRLYWYRQTLGQGPEFLTYFQNEAQLEKSRLLSDRFSAERPKGSFSTLEIQRTEQGDSAMYLCASSPRTAGNQPQHFGDGTRLSIL.

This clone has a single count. The CDR3 loop reads CASSVEAGEFF. The CDR3 DNA reads TGTGCCAGCAGCGTAGAGGCAGGCGAGTTCTTC. The rearrangement uses TRBV9 and TRBJ2-1, with D unresolved. The germline gives CDR1 SGDLS, CDR2 YYNGEE. V lost 0 bases, J lost 14 bases, and 9 bases lay in between. The CDR3 sequence is 11 residues long.

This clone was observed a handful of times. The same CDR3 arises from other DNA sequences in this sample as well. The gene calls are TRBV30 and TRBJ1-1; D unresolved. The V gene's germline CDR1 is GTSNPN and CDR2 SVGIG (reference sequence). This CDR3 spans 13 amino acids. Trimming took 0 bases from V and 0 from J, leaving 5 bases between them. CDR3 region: CAWSVGMNTEAFF. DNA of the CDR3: TGTGCCTGGAGTGTAGGTATGAACACTGAAGCTTTCTTT.

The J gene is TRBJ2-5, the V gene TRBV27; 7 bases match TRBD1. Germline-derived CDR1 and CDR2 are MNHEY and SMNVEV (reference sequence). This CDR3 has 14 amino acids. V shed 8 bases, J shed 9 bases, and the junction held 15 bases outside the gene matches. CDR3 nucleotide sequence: TGTGCCAGCGGACACATCGGGACAGATCATGCCCAGTACTTC. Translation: CASGHIGTDHAQYF.

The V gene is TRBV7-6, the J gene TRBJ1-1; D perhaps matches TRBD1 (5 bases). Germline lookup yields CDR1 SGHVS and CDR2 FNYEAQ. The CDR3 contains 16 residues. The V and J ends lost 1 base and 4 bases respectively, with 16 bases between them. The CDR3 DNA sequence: TGTGCCAGCAGCTTAGGGGACTTTTCTGGGGGCACTGAAGCTTTCTTT. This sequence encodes CASSLGDFSGGTEAFF.

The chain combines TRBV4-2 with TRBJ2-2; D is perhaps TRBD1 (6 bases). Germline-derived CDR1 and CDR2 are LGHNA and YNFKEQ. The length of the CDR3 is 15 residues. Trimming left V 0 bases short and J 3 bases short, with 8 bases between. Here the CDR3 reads CASSQETGYTGELFF. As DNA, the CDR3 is TGTGCCAGCAGCCAAGAAACAGGGTACACCGGGGAGCTGTTTTTT.

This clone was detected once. The CDR3 DNA follows: TGTGCCAGCAACCCATCGCGGGGCGCTGAAGCTTTCTTT. Its translation: CASNPSRGAEAFF. The V gene is TRBV6-6, the J gene TRBJ1-1; D may be TRBD1 (5 bases). V lost 7 bases, J lost 6 bases, and 15 bases lay in between. This CDR3 has 13 amino acids. CDR1 is MNHNY, CDR2 SVGAGI, per germline (reference sequence).

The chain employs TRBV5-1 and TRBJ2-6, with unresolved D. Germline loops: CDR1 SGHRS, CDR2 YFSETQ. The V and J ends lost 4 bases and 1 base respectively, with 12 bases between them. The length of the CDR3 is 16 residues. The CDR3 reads CASSVPPNSGANVLTF. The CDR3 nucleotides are TGCGCCAGCAGCGTGCCTCCCAATTCTGGGGCCAACGTCCTGACTTTC. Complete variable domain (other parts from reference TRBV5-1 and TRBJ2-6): KAGVTQTPRYLIKTRGQQVTLSCSPISGHRSVSWYQQTPGQGLQFLFEYFSETQRNKGNFPGRFSGRQFSNSRSEMNVSTLELGDSALYLCASSVPPNSGANVLTFGAGSRLTVL.

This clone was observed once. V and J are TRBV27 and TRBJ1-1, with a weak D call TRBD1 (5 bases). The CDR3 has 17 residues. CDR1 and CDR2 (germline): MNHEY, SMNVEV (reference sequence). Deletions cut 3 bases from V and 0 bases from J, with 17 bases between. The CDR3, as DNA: TGTGCCAGCAGTTTCATGGGGACTCCCCCGATGAACACTGAAGCTTTCTTT. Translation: CASSFMGTPPMNTEAFF.

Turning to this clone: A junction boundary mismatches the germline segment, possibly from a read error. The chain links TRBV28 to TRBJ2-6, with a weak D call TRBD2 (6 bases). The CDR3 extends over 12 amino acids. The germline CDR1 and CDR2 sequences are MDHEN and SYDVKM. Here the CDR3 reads CAVAAGANVLTF. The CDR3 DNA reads TGCGCGGTAGCGGCCGGGGCCAACGTCCTGACTTTC.

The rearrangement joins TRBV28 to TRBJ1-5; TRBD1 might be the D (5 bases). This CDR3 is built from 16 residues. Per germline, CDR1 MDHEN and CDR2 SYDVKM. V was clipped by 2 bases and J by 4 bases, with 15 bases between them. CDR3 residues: CASSLLNTGANQPQHF. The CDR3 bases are TGTGCCAGCAGTTTACTTAACACAGGAGCAAATCAGCCCCAGCATTTT.

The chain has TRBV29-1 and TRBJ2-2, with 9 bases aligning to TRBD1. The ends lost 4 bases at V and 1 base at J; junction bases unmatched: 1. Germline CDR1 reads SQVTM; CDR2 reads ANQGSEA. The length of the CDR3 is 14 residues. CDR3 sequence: CSVGDRVNTGELFF. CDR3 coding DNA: TGCAGCGTTGGGGACAGGGTGAACACCGGGGAGCTGTTTTTT.

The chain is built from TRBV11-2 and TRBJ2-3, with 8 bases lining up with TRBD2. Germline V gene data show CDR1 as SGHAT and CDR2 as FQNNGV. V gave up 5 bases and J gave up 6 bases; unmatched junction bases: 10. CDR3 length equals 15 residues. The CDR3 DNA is TGTGCCAGCAGCGCCCCCGGGGGGGTTTTGGATACGCAGTATTTT. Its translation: CASSAPGGVLDTQYF.

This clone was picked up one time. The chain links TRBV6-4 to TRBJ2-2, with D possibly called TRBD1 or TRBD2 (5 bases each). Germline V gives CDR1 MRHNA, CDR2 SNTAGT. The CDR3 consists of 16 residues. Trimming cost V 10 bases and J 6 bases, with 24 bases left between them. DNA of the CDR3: TGTGCCACTTTCGGGACCTGGCAGGGCGGCTCCGGGGAGCTGTTTTTT. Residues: CATFGTWQGGSGELFF.

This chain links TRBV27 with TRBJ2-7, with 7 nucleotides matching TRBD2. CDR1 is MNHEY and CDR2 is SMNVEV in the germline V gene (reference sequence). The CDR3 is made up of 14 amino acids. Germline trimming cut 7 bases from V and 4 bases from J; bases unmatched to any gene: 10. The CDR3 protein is CASKGTTRAYEQYF. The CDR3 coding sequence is TGTGCCAGCAAGGGGACTACCAGAGCTTACGAGCAGTACTTC.

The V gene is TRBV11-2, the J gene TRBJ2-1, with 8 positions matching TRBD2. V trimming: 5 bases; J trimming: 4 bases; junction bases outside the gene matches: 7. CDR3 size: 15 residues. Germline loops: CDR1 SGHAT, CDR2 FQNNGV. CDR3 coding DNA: TGTGCCAGCAGCCCCCGGGAGGGCCGGTACAATGAGCAGTTCTTC. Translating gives CASSPREGRYNEQFF.

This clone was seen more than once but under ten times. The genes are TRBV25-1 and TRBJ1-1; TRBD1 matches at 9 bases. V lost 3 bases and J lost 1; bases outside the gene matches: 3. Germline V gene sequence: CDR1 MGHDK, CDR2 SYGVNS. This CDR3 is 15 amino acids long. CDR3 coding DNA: TGTGCCAGCAGTGACCCGGACAGGGGGAACACTGAAGCTTTCTTT. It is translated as CASSDPDRGNTEAFF.

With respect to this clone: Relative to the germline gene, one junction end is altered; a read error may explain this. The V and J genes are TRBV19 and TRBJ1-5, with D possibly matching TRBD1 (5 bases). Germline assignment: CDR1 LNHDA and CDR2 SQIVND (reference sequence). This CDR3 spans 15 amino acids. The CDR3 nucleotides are TGTGCCAGTATGGGAATCGACAGAGACAATCAGTCCCAGCATTTT. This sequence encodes CASMGIDRDNQSQHF. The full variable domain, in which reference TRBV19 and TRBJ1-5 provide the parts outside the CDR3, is DGGITQSPKYLFRKEGQNVTLSCEQNLNHDAMYWYRQDPGQGLRLIYYSQIVNDFQKGDIAEGYSVSREKKESFPLTVTSAQKNPTAFYLCASMGIDRDNQSQHFGDGTRLSIL.

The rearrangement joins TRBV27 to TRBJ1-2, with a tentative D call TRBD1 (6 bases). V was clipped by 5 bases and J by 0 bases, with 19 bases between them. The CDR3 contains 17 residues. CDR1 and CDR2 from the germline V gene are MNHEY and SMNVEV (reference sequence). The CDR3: CASSITQQGVANYGYTF. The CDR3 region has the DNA TGTGCCAGCAGTATAACCCAACAGGGTGTGGCTAACTATGGCTACACCTTC.

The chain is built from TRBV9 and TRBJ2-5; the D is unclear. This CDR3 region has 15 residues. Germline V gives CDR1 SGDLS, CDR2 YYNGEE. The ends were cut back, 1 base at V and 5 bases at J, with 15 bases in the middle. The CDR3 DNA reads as TGTGCCAGCAGCGTATACAGCCGAGATGGCGAGACCCAGTACTTC. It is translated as CASSVYSRDGETQYF.

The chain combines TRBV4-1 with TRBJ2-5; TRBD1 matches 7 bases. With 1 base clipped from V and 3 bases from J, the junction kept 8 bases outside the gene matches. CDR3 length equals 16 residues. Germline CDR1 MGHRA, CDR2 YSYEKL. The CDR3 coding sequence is TGCGCCAGCAGCCAAGCCATGGACAGGTTCGAAGAGACCCAGTACTTC. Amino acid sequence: CASSQAMDRFEETQYF.

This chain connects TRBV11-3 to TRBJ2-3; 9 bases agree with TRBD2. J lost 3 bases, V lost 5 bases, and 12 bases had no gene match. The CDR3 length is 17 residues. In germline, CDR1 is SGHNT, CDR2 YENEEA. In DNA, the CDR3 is TGTGCCAGCAGCCCCGGGGTAGCGGGAGTAACTACAGATACGCAGTATTTT. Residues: CASSPGVAGVTTDTQYF.

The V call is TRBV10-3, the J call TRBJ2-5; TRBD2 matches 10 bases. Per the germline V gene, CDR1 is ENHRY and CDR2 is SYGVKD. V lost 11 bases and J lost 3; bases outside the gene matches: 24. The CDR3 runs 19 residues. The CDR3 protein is CASGGGGAGGEDVEETQYF. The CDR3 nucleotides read TGTGCCTCTGGGGGAGGTGGAGCGGGAGGGGAGGATGTGGAAGAGACCCAGTACTTC.

The CDR3 is CASSQRTSGSAGIQYF. As DNA, the CDR3 is TGTGCCAGCAGCCAACGGACTAGCGGGAGTGCTGGCATTCAGTACTTC. The chain links TRBV11-3 to TRBJ2-4; the match to TRBD2 covers 13 bases. The CDR3 covers 16 residues. CDR1 SGHNT and CDR2 YENEEA come from the germline V gene. With V trimmed by 5 bases and J by 9 bases, 10 bases remained unmatched.

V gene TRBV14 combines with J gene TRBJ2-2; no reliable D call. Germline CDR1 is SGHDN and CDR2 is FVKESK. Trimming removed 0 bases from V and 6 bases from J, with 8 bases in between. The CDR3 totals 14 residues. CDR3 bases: TGTGCCAGCAGCCAAGAGGGCAGGCCCGGGGAGCTGTTTTTT. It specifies CASSQEGRPGELFF. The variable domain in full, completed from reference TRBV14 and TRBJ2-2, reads EAGVTQFPSHSVIEKGQTVTLRCDPISGHDNLYWYRRVMGKEIKFLLHFVKESKQDESGMPNNRFLAERTGGTYSTLKVQPAELEDSGVYFCASSQEGRPGELFFGEGSRLTVL.

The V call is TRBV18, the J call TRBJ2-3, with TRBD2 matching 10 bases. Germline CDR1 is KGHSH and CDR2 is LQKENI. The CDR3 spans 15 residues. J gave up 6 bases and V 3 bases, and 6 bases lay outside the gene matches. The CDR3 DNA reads TGTGCCAGCTCACCGAGCGGGAGGGCCCTGGATACGCAGTATTTT. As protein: CASSPSGRALDTQYF.